One sample yielded the 26 T cell receptor beta chains listed below, sequenced in a study of T cells of healthy individuals. TCRdb fed the 5' RACE reads into MiXCR, producing one record per CDR3 protein. Of tens of thousands of distinct CDR3 sequences detected, roughly 15% appear once; the ten largest clones hold around 5.1%. The receptor source for this set is a human donor in good health.

The chain is built from TRBV7-9 and TRBJ2-2, with D maybe TRBD2 (6 bases). V was shortened by 3 bases and J by 5 bases, with 7 bases between the two germline ends. The CDR3 runs to 13 residues. CDR1 and CDR2 (germline): SEHNR, FQNEAQ (reference sequence). The CDR3 nucleotides are TGTGCCAGCAGCTTCGGAGGGACCGGGGAGCTGTTTTTT. This codes for CASSFGGTGELFF.

This sequence joins TRBV9 and TRBJ2-3; possibly TRBD2 for D (7 bases). Between the trimmed V and J ends, which lost 3 bases and 0 bases, there was a span of 11 bases. Per the germline V gene, CDR1 is SGDLS and CDR2 is YYNGEE. The CDR3 has 15 residues. The CDR3 coding sequence is TGTGCCAGCAGCGACCGGGGGGCAAGCACAGATACGCAGTATTTT. Encoded protein: CASSDRGASTDTQYF.

The chain employs TRBV20-1 and TRBJ2-7, with D perhaps TRBD2 (5 bases). This CDR3 has 15 residues. Per germline, CDR1 DFQATT and CDR2 SNEGSKA (reference sequence). V was shortened by 1 base and J by 1 base, with 14 bases between the two germline ends. The CDR3 spells CSARARTGSSYEQYF. CDR3 in DNA: TGCAGTGCTAGAGCTCGGACTGGAAGTTCCTACGAGCAGTACTTC.

This clonotype was seen ten or more times. The rearrangement joins TRBV20-1 to TRBJ2-3; TRBD1 matches 7 bases. Germline CDR1 reads DFQATT; CDR2 reads SNEGSKA (reference sequence). The trim removed 0 bases at V and 0 bases at J, leaving 18 bases unmatched. CDR3 length equals 20 residues. The CDR3 bases are TGCAGTGCTAGAGATAGGGGTGATCCGGGACAGAGTTTCAGCACAGATACGCAGTATTTT. It specifies CSARDRGDPGQSFSTDTQYF.

The chain has TRBV7-6 and TRBJ2-7, with D hard to call. Trimming cost V 3 bases and J 5 bases, with 5 bases left between them. The CDR3 covers 11 residues. Germline V gives CDR1 SGHVS, CDR2 FNYEAQ. CDR3 sequence reads: CASSLGNEQYF. Written as DNA, the CDR3 is TGTGCCAGCAGCTTGGGGAACGAGCAGTACTTC.

This chain links TRBV5-1 with TRBJ1-3; D not resolved. The CDR3 spans 17 residues. Germline V CDR1 and CDR2: SGHRS, YFSETQ. The V and J ends lost 0 bases and 0 bases respectively, with 13 bases between them. Written as DNA, the CDR3 is TGCGCCAGCAGCTTGGATGTCTTGATGAGCTCTGGAAACACCATATATTTT. Translation: CASSLDVLMSSGNTIYF.

This clonotype occurred a few times. The limits of the CDR3 on the DNA are not certain, so only TCRdb's listed CDR3 is given. The chain employs TRBV18 and TRBJ1-6. Germline CDR1 is KGHSH and CDR2 is LQKENI. The CDR3 contains 22 residues when both ends are counted. This chain's CDR3 is CASSPLGAVGSSSGSYNSPLHF.

As DNA, the CDR3 is TGTGCCAGCAGCTGGACTAGCGGGGCCACAGATACGCAGTATTTT. This gives the protein CASSWTSGATDTQYF. This chain connects TRBV5-4 to TRBJ2-3; 12 bases line up with TRBD2. The CDR3 spans 15 residues. CDR1 and CDR2 from the germline V gene are SGHNT and YYREEE (reference sequence). V dropped 3 bases and J dropped 2; count of bases not matched to a gene: 1. Combining the CDR3 with reference TRBV5-4 and TRBJ2-3 gives the whole variable domain ETGVTQSPTHLIKTRGQQVTLRCSSQSGHNTVSWYQQALGQGPQFIFQYYREEENGRGNFPPRFSGLQFPNYSSELNVNALELDDSALYLCASSWTSGATDTQYFGPGTRLTVL.

This sequence joins TRBV5-4 and TRBJ2-2, with D unclear. The CDR3 sequence is 15 residues long. Germline loops: CDR1 SGHNT, CDR2 YYREEE (reference sequence). Between the trimmed V and J ends, which lost 0 bases and 2 bases, there was a span of 8 bases. The DNA for the CDR3 is TGTGCCAGCAGCTTGGAAAGCGATAACACCGGGGAGCTGTTTTTT. This codes for CASSLESDNTGELFF.

This clonotype has a count of ten or more. The chain recombines TRBV7-8 with TRBJ2-1, with 8 positions matching TRBD1. Germline trimming cut 5 bases from V and 2 bases from J; bases unmatched to any gene: 2. The CDR3 covers 14 residues. CDR1 is SGHVS, CDR2 FQNEAQ, per germline. The CDR3 nucleotides are TGTGCCAGCAGCCCGGACAGGGCCTACAATGAGCAGTTCTTC. It is translated as CASSPDRAYNEQFF.

This clonotype appeared many times. This chain uses TRBV4-1 with TRBJ1-5, with D perhaps matching TRBD1 (6 bases). The V gene lost 4 bases and the J gene lost 7 bases, with 17 bases spanning the gap. Germline assignment: CDR1 MGHRA and CDR2 YSYEKL. The CDR3 contains 15 residues. The CDR3 DNA sequence: TGCGCCAGCAGCCCCATGGGCGAGGGGGGCCAGCCCCAGCATTTT. Amino acids: CASSPMGEGGQPQHF.

The rearrangement links TRBV5-1 to TRBJ2-7, with D perhaps TRBD2 (5 bases). CDR1 and CDR2 (germline): SGHRS, YFSETQ. V was pared by 0 bases and J by 7 bases, with 11 bases between. CDR3 length: 13 amino acids. The chain's CDR3 is CASSLGRTLEQYF. CDR3 DNA sequence: TGCGCCAGCAGCTTGGGTAGGACTTTGGAGCAGTACTTC. The whole variable domain, filled in from reference TRBV5-1 and TRBJ2-7, reads KAGVTQTPRYLIKTRGQQVTLSCSPISGHRSVSWYQQTPGQGLQFLFEYFSETQRNKGNFPGRFSGRQFSNSRSEMNVSTLELGDSALYLCASSLGRTLEQYFGPGTRLTVT.

This clonotype was counted a few times. This sequence joins TRBV20-1 and TRBJ2-5; D remains ambiguous. The ends were cut back, 3 bases at V and 6 bases at J, with 11 bases in the middle. The CDR3 runs to 12 residues. Germline CDR1 is DFQATT and CDR2 is SNEGSKA (reference sequence). This CDR3 is CSARTAGQTQYF. In DNA form, the CDR3 reads TGCAGTGCTAGGACGGCCGGTCAGACCCAGTACTTC.

On this clonotype itself: This may be a read error, as it is one base from a much larger clone. J is TRBJ1-1 and V is TRBV7-2; D might be TRBD1 (5 bases). The CDR3 covers 13 residues. Germline lookup yields CDR1 SGHTA and CDR2 FQGNSA. As DNA, the CDR3 is TGTGTCAGCAGCGGACCTGTTGGGGGTGAAGCTTTCTTT. This sequence encodes CVSSGPVGGEAFF. The variable domain in full, completed from reference TRBV7-2 and TRBJ1-1, reads GAGVSQSPSNKVTEKGKDVELRCDPISGHTALYWYRQSLGQGLEFLIYFQGNSAPDKSGLPSDRFSAERTGGSVSTLTIQRTQQEDSAVYLCVSSGPVGGEAFFGQGTRLTVV.

This clonotype showed up many times. The chain combines TRBV3-1 with TRBJ1-1; possibly TRBD1 for D (5 bases). The CDR3 totals 14 residues. V shed 2 bases and J shed 6 bases, with 13 bases lying between them. Germline-derived CDR1 and CDR2 are LGHDT and YNNKEL (reference sequence). CDR3 loop: CASSQLTAYAEAFF. For the CDR3, the DNA is TGTGCCAGCAGCCAACTGACAGCCTACGCTGAAGCTTTCTTT.

This clonotype has at least ten counts. The rearrangement uses TRBV7-2 and TRBJ2-7; D gene ambiguous. V shed 6 bases and J shed 0 bases, with 12 bases lying between them. Germline lookup yields CDR1 SGHTA and CDR2 FQGNSA. The CDR3 contains 14 residues. The DNA for the CDR3 is TGTGCCAGCAGTTCCGATTTCAGCTCCTACGAGCAGTACTTC. Translation: CASSSDFSSYEQYF.

This clonotype was detected many times. CDR3 DNA sequence: TGCAGCGTTGACCAGGGAACGGGCATGAACACTGAAGCTTTCTTT. This encodes CSVDQGTGMNTEAFF. The chain links TRBV29-1 to TRBJ1-1; D is perhaps TRBD1 (5 bases). CDR1 is SQVTM, CDR2 ANQGSEA, per germline. CDR3 length equals 15 residues. Trimming shortened V by 3 bases and J by 0 bases, and 14 bases separated the two germline ends.

V usage is TRBV7-3 and J usage is TRBJ2-6; no reliable D call. The CDR3 has 18 residues. The germline CDR1 and CDR2 sequences are SGHTA and FQGTGA. Trimming shortened V by 0 bases and J by 0 bases, and 12 bases separated the two germline ends. The CDR3 coding sequence is TGTGCCAGCAGCTTAACGGGGTCGGCTGGCTCTGGGGCCAACGTCCTGACTTTC. Translating gives CASSLTGSAGSGANVLTF.

This sequence joins TRBV28 and TRBJ1-1, with D unclear. The V and J ends lost 5 bases and 0 bases respectively, with 10 bases between them. Per germline, CDR1 MDHEN and CDR2 SYDVKM. The CDR3 runs 14 residues. As DNA, the CDR3 is TGTGCCAGCAGTGAGGACCCCATGAACACTGAAGCTTTCTTT. Protein sequence: CASSEDPMNTEAFF.

This chain uses TRBV28 with TRBJ2-3; possible D gene TRBD2, 6 bases. V was pared by 6 bases and J by 11 bases, with 21 bases between. There are 14 residues in the CDR3. Germline V gene data show CDR1 as MDHEN and CDR2 as SYDVKM. CDR3 DNA sequence: TGTGCCAGCAGCTACCTCGCGGGGCCCGTTGGGCAGTATTTT. Translation gives CASSYLAGPVGQYF.

J is TRBJ1-1 and V is TRBV12-3 or TRBV12-4; 8 nucleotides match TRBD1. Germline trimming cut 0 bases from V and 1 base from J; bases unmatched to any gene: 4. The CDR3 contains 16 residues. The CDR3 region is CASSLALTGGNTEAFF. CDR3 bases: TGTGCCAGCAGTTTAGCGCTCACAGGGGGGAACACTGAAGCTTTCTTT.

This clonotype appeared many times. V is TRBV9 and J is TRBJ2-7, with D tentatively TRBD2 (11 bases). This CDR3 has 20 amino acids. V lost 1 base, J lost 0 bases, and 26 bases lay in between. Germline V gene lookup returns CDR1 SGDLS and CDR2 YYNGEE. The CDR3 DNA follows: TGTGCCAGCAGCGTACGAGGACAGGGGGGAACTAGCGGGAGCTCCTACGAGCAGTACTTC. Its protein product is CASSVRGQGGTSGSSYEQYF. Full variable domain (remainder filled in from reference TRBV9 and TRBJ2-7): DSGVTQTPKHLITATGQRVTLRCSPRSGDLSVYWYQQSLDQGLQFLIQYYNGEERAKGNILERFSAQQFPDLHSELNLSSLELGDSALYFCASSVRGQGGTSGSSYEQYFGPGTRLTVT.

This clonotype showed up just a few times. DNA for the CDR3: TGTGCCAGCAGTAAGAGCGGGAGGGATCACAATGAGCAGTTCTTC. The encoded protein is CASSKSGRDHNEQFF. This chain links TRBV6-4 with TRBJ2-1, with TRBD2 matching 10 bases. Germline trimming cut 5 bases from V and 5 bases from J; bases unmatched to any gene: 6. Germline V gives CDR1 MRHNA, CDR2 SNTAGT. This CDR3 comprises 15 residues.

This clonotype was found many times. The chain employs TRBV20-1 and TRBJ2-7, with D possibly matching TRBD2 (6 bases). The CDR3 loop spans 13 amino acids. V was pared by 6 bases and J by 0 bases, with 12 bases between. Germline V lookup: CDR1 DFQATT, CDR2 SNEGSKA (reference sequence). The CDR3 DNA is TGCAGTGCCAGGGACGGGAGCTCCTACGAGCAGTACTTC. It is translated as CSARDGSSYEQYF.

The table lists this clonotype with a few counts. The rearrangement joins TRBV7-9 to TRBJ2-1; D perhaps matches TRBD2 (6 bases). This CDR3 spans 12 amino acids. CDR1 is SEHNR, CDR2 FQNEAQ, per germline (reference sequence). V lost 5 bases to trimming and J lost 15 bases, with 17 bases between them. CDR3 sequence: CASSGGAGAGFF. The CDR3 DNA is TGTGCCAGCAGCGGAGGGGCGGGCGCAGGGTTCTTC.

The rearrangement links TRBV12-3 or TRBV12-4 to TRBJ2-1; TRBD2 matches 11 bases. After removal of 4 bases from V and 4 bases from J, the junction contained 6 bases not matched to a gene. CDR3 size: 16 residues. CDR3 sequence: CASSSTSGRLYNEQFF. The CDR3 nucleotides read TGTGCCAGCAGTTCAACTAGCGGGAGATTGTACAATGAGCAGTTCTTC.